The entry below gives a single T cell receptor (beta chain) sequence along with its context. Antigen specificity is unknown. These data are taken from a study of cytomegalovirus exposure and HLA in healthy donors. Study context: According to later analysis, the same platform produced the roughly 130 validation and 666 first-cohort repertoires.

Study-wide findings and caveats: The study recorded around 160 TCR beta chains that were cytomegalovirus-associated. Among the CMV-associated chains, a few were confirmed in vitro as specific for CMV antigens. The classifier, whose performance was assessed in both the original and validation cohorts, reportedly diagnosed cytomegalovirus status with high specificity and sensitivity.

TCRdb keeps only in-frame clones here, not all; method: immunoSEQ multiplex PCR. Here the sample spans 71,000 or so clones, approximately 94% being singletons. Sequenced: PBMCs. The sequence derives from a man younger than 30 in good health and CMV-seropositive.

CDR3 residues: CASRLEQFF. The CDR3 DNA reads as TGTGCCAGCAGACTTGAGCAGTTCTTC. This chain links TRBV19 with TRBJ2-1; D uncertain. Trimming stripped 9 bases from V and 9 bases from J, with 6 bases between. The CDR3 has 9 residues. Germline lookup yields CDR1 LNHDA and CDR2 SQIVND (reference sequence).